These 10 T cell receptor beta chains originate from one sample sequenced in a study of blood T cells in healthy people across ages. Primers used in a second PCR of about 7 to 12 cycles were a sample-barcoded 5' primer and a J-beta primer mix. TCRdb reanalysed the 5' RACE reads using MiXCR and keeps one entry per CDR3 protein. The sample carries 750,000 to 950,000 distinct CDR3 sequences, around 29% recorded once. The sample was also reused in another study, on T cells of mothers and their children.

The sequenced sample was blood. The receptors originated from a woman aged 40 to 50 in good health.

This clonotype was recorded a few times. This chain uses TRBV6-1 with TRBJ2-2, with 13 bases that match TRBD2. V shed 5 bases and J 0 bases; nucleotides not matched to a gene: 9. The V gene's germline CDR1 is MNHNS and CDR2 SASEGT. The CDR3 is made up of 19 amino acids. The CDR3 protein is CASSTRLAGGLTNTGELFF. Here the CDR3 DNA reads TGTGCCAGCAGTACCAGACTAGCGGGGGGCCTGACGAACACCGGGGAGCTGTTTTTT.

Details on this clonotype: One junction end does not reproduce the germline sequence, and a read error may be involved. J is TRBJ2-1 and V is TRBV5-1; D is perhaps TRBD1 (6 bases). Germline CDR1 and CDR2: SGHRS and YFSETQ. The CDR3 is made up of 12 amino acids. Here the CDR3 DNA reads TGCGCCAGCAGCTTGAGGGGGAATGAGCGGTTCTTC. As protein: CASSLRGNERFF.

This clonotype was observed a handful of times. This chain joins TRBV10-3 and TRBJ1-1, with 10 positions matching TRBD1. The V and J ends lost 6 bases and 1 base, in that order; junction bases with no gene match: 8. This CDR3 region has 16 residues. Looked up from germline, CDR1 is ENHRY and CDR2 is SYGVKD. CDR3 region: CAIRPGQGRGNTEAFF. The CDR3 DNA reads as TGTGCCATCAGACCGGGACAGGGGAGGGGGAACACTGAAGCTTTCTTT.

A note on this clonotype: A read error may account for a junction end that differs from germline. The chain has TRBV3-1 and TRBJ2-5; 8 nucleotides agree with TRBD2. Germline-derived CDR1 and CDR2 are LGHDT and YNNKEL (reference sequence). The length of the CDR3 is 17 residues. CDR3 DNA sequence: TGTGCCAGCAGCCAAGGCTACGGGGGGGGGCCGGGAGAGGCCCAGTACTTC. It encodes CASSQGYGGGPGEAQYF.

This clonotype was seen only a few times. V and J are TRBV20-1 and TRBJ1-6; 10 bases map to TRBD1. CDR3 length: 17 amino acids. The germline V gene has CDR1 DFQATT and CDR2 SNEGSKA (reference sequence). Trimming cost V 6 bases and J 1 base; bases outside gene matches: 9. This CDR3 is CSARTGGRTSYNSPLHF. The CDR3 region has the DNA TGCAGTGCCCGGACAGGGGGAAGGACGTCCTATAATTCACCCCTCCACTTT.

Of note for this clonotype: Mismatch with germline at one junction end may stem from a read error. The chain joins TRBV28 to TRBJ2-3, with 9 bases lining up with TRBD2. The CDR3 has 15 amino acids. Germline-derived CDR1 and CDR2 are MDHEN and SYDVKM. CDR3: CASSSPAGGTDTRYF. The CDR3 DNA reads TGTGCCAGCAGTAGCCCAGCGGGGGGCACAGATACGCGGTATTTT.

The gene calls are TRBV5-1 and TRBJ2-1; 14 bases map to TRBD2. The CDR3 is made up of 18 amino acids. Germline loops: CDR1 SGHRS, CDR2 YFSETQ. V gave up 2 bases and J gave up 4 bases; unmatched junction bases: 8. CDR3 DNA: TGCGCCAGCAGCTTTGGACTAGCGGGGGGAGACCTATACAATGAGCAGTTCTTC. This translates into CASSFGLAGGDLYNEQFF.

CDR3 sequence (DNA): TGCAGCGTTTCCGGGGGTGCGGGCTCCTACAATGAGCAGTTCTTC. It yields the protein CSVSGGAGSYNEQFF. The chain couples TRBV29-1 to TRBJ2-1, with D possibly matching TRBD2 (6 bases). The CDR3 is 15 residues long. Germline lookup yields CDR1 SQVTM and CDR2 ANQGSEA. V lost 5 bases to trimming and J lost 0 bases, with 14 bases between them.

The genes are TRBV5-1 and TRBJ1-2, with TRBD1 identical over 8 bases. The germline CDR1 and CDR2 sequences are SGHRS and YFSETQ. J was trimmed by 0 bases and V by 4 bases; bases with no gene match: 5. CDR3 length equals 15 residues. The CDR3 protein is CASSPGDRPNYGYTF. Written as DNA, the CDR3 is TGCGCCAGCAGCCCGGGGGACAGGCCTAACTATGGCTACACCTTC.

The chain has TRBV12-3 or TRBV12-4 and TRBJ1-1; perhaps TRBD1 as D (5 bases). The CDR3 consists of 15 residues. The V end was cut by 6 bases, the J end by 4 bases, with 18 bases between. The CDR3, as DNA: TGTGCCAGCAGCCCGGACCCTCCCGGGACCACTGAAGCTTTCTTT. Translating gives CASSPDPPGTTEAFF.